A single sample is the source of the 28 T cell receptor beta chains below, sequenced in a study of shared clonotypes between healthy human individuals. Clones were sequenced by immunoSEQ multiplex PCR, and TCRdb holds only the in-frame ones, with some missing. This sample has more than 2,000,000 clones, with about 92% found just once. The material sequenced was naive CD4+ T cells sorted from blood. Subset defined: CD45RA+ positively selected. These receptors came from a man between 18 and 35 years old in good health.

As regards this clone: Other DNA variants within this sample encode the same CDR3. The rearrangement links TRBV5-1 to TRBJ2-5, with D possibly matching TRBD1 (6 bases). V lost 0 bases and J lost 2, with 11 bases in between. CDR1 SGHRS and CDR2 YFSETQ come from the germline V gene. The CDR3 spans 15 residues. Written as DNA, the CDR3 is TGCGCCAGCAGCTTGGAGGCAGGGGTTCAAGAGACCCAGTACTTC. Translation gives CASSLEAGVQETQYF. The whole variable domain, remainder taken from reference TRBV5-1 and TRBJ2-5, is KAGVTQTPRYLIKTRGQQVTLSCSPISGHRSVSWYQQTPGQGLQFLFEYFSETQRNKGNFPGRFSGRQFSNSRSEMNVSTLELGDSALYLCASSLEAGVQETQYFGPGTRLLVL.

The J gene is TRBJ1-1, the V gene TRBV5-1; D perhaps matches TRBD1 (6 bases). The CDR3 has 15 amino acids. V gave up 2 bases and J gave up 4 bases, with 15 bases separating them. In germline, CDR1 is SGHRS, CDR2 YFSETQ. The CDR3 DNA reads as TGCGCCAGCAGCTTAGGGACAACCCAGGCCACTGAAGCTTTCTTT. It is translated as CASSLGTTQATEAFF.

The V call is TRBV4-1, the J call TRBJ1-5, with D possibly matching TRBD1 (5 bases). Trimming took off 3 bases at V and 2 bases at J, with 17 bases between the two ends. The CDR3 runs 17 residues. Germline CDR1 MGHRA, CDR2 YSYEKL. CDR3 loop: CASSQYSLGRGNQPQHF. The CDR3 DNA reads as TGCGCCAGCAGCCAGTACAGTTTGGGCAGGGGCAATCAGCCCCAGCATTTT.

This clone appeared a single time. The chain recombines TRBV18 with TRBJ2-3; D tentatively reads TRBD1 or TRBD2 (6 bases each). CDR3 length equals 16 residues. Trimming removed 4 bases at V and 6 bases at J, with 20 bases between. CDR1 and CDR2 (germline): KGHSH, LQKENI. The chain's CDR3 is CASSLTGIGGSDTQYF. The CDR3 DNA reads TGTGCCAGCTCACTAACAGGGATAGGAGGGTCGGATACGCAGTATTTT.

V and J are TRBV6-1 and TRBJ1-6, with 9 bases aligning to TRBD1. The CDR3 sequence is 14 residues long. Germline V gene data show CDR1 as MNHNS and CDR2 as SASEGT. V was pared by 7 bases and J by 7 bases, with 5 bases of the junction left unmatched. CDR3 nucleotides: TGTGCCAGCACGCAGACAGGGGGAAATTCACCCCTCCACTTT. This codes for CASTQTGGNSPLHF.

The chain carries TRBV7-2 and TRBJ1-6; weak D call: TRBD1 (6 bases). Germline CDR1 is SGHTA and CDR2 is FQGNSA. This CDR3 spans 17 amino acids. The V and J ends lost 5 bases and 10 bases respectively, with 24 bases between them. Here the CDR3 reads CASSPPQGRSVGSPLHF. The DNA for the CDR3 is TGTGCCAGCAGCCCACCACAGGGACGGTCGGTCGGGTCACCCCTCCACTTT. Supplemented by reference TRBV7-2 and TRBJ1-6, the full variable domain reads GAGVSQSPSNKVTEKGKDVELRCDPISGHTALYWYRQSLGQGLEFLIYFQGNSAPDKSGLPSDRFSAERTGGSVSTLTIQRTQQEDSAVYLCASSPPQGRSVGSPLHFGNGTRLTVT.

The rearrangement links TRBV15 to TRBJ1-3; D is undetermined. The germline V gene encodes CDR1 LNHNV and CDR2 YYDKDF (reference sequence). The CDR3 is 16 amino acids. Trimming cost V 1 base and J 0 bases, with 10 bases left between them. CDR3 sequence: CATSRGVGSSGNTIYF. DNA for the CDR3: TGTGCCACCAGCAGAGGGGTGGGGTCCTCTGGAAACACCATATATTTT.

The rearrangement links TRBV7-8 to TRBJ1-2, with TRBD1 matching 8 bases. J gave up 5 bases and V 0 bases, and 2 bases lay outside the gene matches. From germline, CDR1 is SGHVS and CDR2 FQNEAQ. The CDR3 consists of 14 residues. CDR3 sequence reads: CASSLAGQVYGYTF. The CDR3 nucleotides are TGTGCCAGCAGCTTAGCGGGACAGGTGTATGGCTACACCTTC.

V gene TRBV4-1 combines with J gene TRBJ2-3, with D uncertain. This CDR3 has 14 amino acids. V was clipped by 1 base and J by 6 bases, with 11 bases between them. In germline, CDR1 is MGHRA, CDR2 YSYEKL. The CDR3: CASSQGVLVDTQYF. The CDR3 DNA is TGCGCCAGCAGCCAAGGTGTCCTCGTCGATACGCAGTATTTT.

The chain employs TRBV7-3 and TRBJ2-1, with D possibly TRBD2 on 5 matching bases. Trimming removed 2 bases at V and 5 bases at J, with 16 bases between. Per germline, CDR1 SGHTA and CDR2 FQGTGA. The CDR3 runs to 16 residues. CDR3 nucleotides: TGTGCCAGCAGCTTAGGACCCCCCAGCGGAAACAATGAGCAGTTCTTC. Translated, it gives CASSLGPPSGNNEQFF.

V and J are TRBV30 and TRBJ2-6; D not certain. The germline gives CDR1 GTSNPN, CDR2 SVGIG (reference sequence). This CDR3 is built from 15 residues. Trimming took off 3 bases at V and 2 bases at J, with 11 bases between the two ends. The CDR3 protein is CAWRAVTAGANVLTF. The CDR3 coding sequence is TGTGCCTGGAGGGCAGTCACGGCTGGGGCCAACGTCCTGACTTTC.

This clone was seen only a few times. Additional DNA sequences in this sample encode the identical CDR3. The genes are TRBV29-1 and TRBJ2-7; D gene ambiguous. V lost 5 bases and J lost 1, with 6 bases in between. The CDR3 contains 11 residues. Germline CDR1 SQVTM, CDR2 ANQGSEA. CDR3 in DNA: TGCAGCGTTTTACTTTCCTACGAGCAGTACTTC. Translated: CSVLLSYEQYF.

This chain connects TRBV9 to TRBJ2-1; 11 positions match TRBD2. The germline gives CDR1 SGDLS, CDR2 YYNGEE. J lost 10 bases, V lost 6 bases, and 21 bases had no gene match. This CDR3 comprises 18 residues. CDR3 DNA sequence: TGTGCCAGCACTCTGTGGCCGACTAGCGGGGCTAACGGAGGGGAGCAGTTCTTC. This translates into CASTLWPTSGANGGEQFF.

J is TRBJ2-5 and V is TRBV6-5; D remains unclear. Trimming took 8 bases from V and 4 from J, leaving 14 bases between them. Per the germline V gene, CDR1 is MNHEY and CDR2 is SVGAGI. This CDR3 spans 13 amino acids. This CDR3 reads CASSPEAIETQYF. CDR3 DNA sequence: TGTGCCAGCTCACCAGAGGCTATAGAGACCCAGTACTTC.

On this clone: This sample also contains other DNA sequences that code for the same CDR3. The J gene is TRBJ2-5, the V gene TRBV5-1; no clear D. This CDR3 is built from 13 residues. V lost 0 bases to trimming and J lost 2 bases, with 5 bases between them. The V gene's germline CDR1 is SGHRS and CDR2 YFSETQ. The CDR3 DNA reads TGCGCCAGCAGCTTGGCCTTGCAAGAGACCCAGTACTTC. Protein sequence: CASSLALQETQYF.

The chain recombines TRBV10-3 with TRBJ1-2; 9 bases align to TRBD1. CDR1 and CDR2 from the germline V gene are ENHRY and SYGVKD. V dropped 5 bases and J dropped 6; count of bases not matched to a gene: 7. CDR3 length: 14 amino acids. CDR3 loop: CAISTGTGMDGYTF. CDR3 bases: TGTGCCATCAGTACCGGGACAGGGATGGATGGCTACACCTTC.

V is TRBV6-5 and J is TRBJ1-6, with 9 bases identical to TRBD1. Looked up from germline, CDR1 is MNHEY and CDR2 is SVGAGI. This CDR3 contains 14 residues. V gave up 6 bases and J gave up 7 bases; unmatched junction bases: 4. CDR3 sequence reads: CASRYRGPNSPLHF. The CDR3 DNA follows: TGTGCCAGCAGATACAGGGGGCCCAATTCACCCCTCCACTTT.

The chain couples TRBV6-1 to TRBJ1-5; D might be TRBD1 (6 bases). The CDR3 runs to 16 residues. From germline, CDR1 is MNHNS and CDR2 SASEGT. Trimming shortened V by 4 bases and J by 3 bases, and 16 bases separated the two germline ends. The CDR3 DNA follows: TGTGCCAGCAGTGTTCGCCGACAGGTCTACAATCAGCCCCAGCATTTT. Protein: CASSVRRQVYNQPQHF.

This chain joins TRBV2 and TRBJ1-5, with a tentative D call TRBD1 (5 bases). Per germline, CDR1 SNHLY and CDR2 FYNNEI. Trimming shortened V by 3 bases and J by 14 bases, and 20 bases separated the two germline ends. The CDR3 extends over 14 amino acids. CDR3 nucleotides: TGTGCCAGCAGTGACGGTTTTGGACGGGGGAAGGAGCATTTT. Translating it yields CASSDGFGRGKEHF.

V gene TRBV6-1 combines with J gene TRBJ2-7; D not resolved. CDR3 length: 13 residues. CDR1 and CDR2 (germline): MNHNS, SASEGT. V lost 8 bases and J 2 bases, leaving 13 bases between the germline ends. The CDR3 sequence is CASSEVGTYEQYF. In DNA form, the CDR3 reads TGTGCCAGCTCTGAAGTGGGGACCTACGAGCAGTACTTC.

The gene calls are TRBV5-1 and TRBJ2-3, with D possibly matching TRBD2 (5 bases). The ends were cut back, 0 bases at V and 2 bases at J, with 13 bases in the middle. Germline V gene data show CDR1 as SGHRS and CDR2 as YFSETQ. The CDR3 is 16 amino acids. The CDR3 DNA sequence: TGCGCCAGCAGCTTGGCCCCCCCGGGGATCACAGATACGCAGTATTTT. Translating it yields CASSLAPPGITDTQYF.

The chain recombines TRBV30 with TRBJ1-1; D is unclear. Trimming removed 2 bases from V and 4 bases from J, with 14 bases in between. The CDR3 covers 14 residues. Germline CDR1 GTSNPN, CDR2 SVGIG (reference sequence). Here the CDR3 reads CAWSLDGSSTEAFF. The CDR3 DNA sequence: TGTGCCTGGAGTCTGGACGGCTCTTCCACTGAAGCTTTCTTT.

This chain joins TRBV15 and TRBJ1-5; D gene ambiguous. Germline assignment: CDR1 LNHNV and CDR2 YYDKDF (reference sequence). Trimming removed 1 base at V and 7 bases at J, with 8 bases between. The CDR3 has 13 residues. The CDR3 is CATSRVGEQPQHF. DNA of the CDR3: TGTGCCACCAGCAGAGTCGGGGAGCAGCCCCAGCATTTT.

The chain is built from TRBV28 and TRBJ1-4, with D perhaps matching TRBD1 (6 bases). The V gene lost 1 base and the J gene lost 7 bases, with 16 bases spanning the gap. CDR3 size: 16 residues. Per germline, CDR1 MDHEN and CDR2 SYDVKM. The CDR3 region is CASSLYGGRVSEKLFF. The CDR3 nucleotides read TGTGCCAGCAGTTTATATGGGGGGCGTGTTTCTGAAAAACTGTTTTTT.

The CDR3 region is CASSRALPQGETQYF. The CDR3 coding sequence is TGTGCCAGCAGCCGGGCCTTACCCCAAGGAGAGACCCAGTACTTC. The chain employs TRBV7-8 and TRBJ2-5, with D unresolved. CDR3 length equals 15 residues. Trimming took 5 bases from V and 4 from J, leaving 17 bases between them. Per germline, CDR1 SGHVS and CDR2 FQNEAQ.

The rearrangement joins TRBV15 to TRBJ2-5; TRBD2 is a possible D gene (5 bases). Germline V gene lookup returns CDR1 LNHNV and CDR2 YYDKDF (reference sequence). The V gene lost 0 bases and the J gene lost 3 bases, with 23 bases spanning the gap. The CDR3 spans 19 residues. CDR3 nucleotide sequence: TGTGCCACCAGCAGAGATCTAGGGCTAGCCGCATCGGAGAAAGAGACCCAGTACTTC. The encoded protein is CATSRDLGLAASEKETQYF.

The chain uses TRBV5-4 and TRBJ1-1; the D is unclear. CDR1 and CDR2 from the germline V gene are SGHNT and YYREEE (reference sequence). Trimming removed 3 bases from V and 1 base from J, with 10 bases in between. The CDR3 runs 14 residues. DNA of the CDR3: TGTGCCAGCAGCTCTGTGGTCTCGAACACTGAAGCTTTCTTT. Translation: CASSSVVSNTEAFF.

This clone is a singleton in its sample. The rearrangement links TRBV30 to TRBJ2-7, with 7 bases aligning to TRBD2. This CDR3 comprises 17 residues. CDR1 is GTSNPN and CDR2 is SVGIG in the germline V gene (reference sequence). V lost 2 bases, J lost 0 bases, and 13 bases stayed unmatched. CDR3 sequence reads: CAWSHLSLAESSYEQYF. CDR3 DNA: TGTGCCTGGAGTCACCTGAGTCTAGCGGAAAGCTCCTACGAGCAGTACTTC.